The subject of this entry is one T cell receptor beta chain. The sample holds a few counts of this clonotype. There is no known antigen for this receptor. The input lacks base qualities; no much larger clone sits a single base away. Trimming removed 5 bases from V and 4 bases from J, leaving 17 bases between the germline ends. The CDR1 and CDR2 encoded by the germline V gene are SGHTA and FQGNSA. There are 16 amino acids in the CDR3, from cysteine to phenylalanine inclusive. The sequence is cut down to CDR3 DNA, 48 bases in frame from base 1. The library was prepared using 5' RACE. The data were produced on an Illumina HiSeq 2500. A second roughly 6 to 12 cycle PCR used a sample-barcoded 5' primer and a J-beta primer mix. A template-switch 5' adaptor carrying 12 random nucleotides introduced a unique molecular identifier onto each TCR beta cDNA molecule. Each sample yielded at least 3 million CDR3-containing paired-end reads. All of the RNA was converted into first-strand cDNA using the Mint cDNA synthesis kit, with a TRBC-specific oligonucleotide serving as the primer. Following uracil-DNA glycosylase treatment, all cDNA underwent a first 18-cycle PCR with the universal primers M1SS and BC2_uni_R. Per the original workflow: Each sample was normalized by randomly selecting 1 million high-quality reads, each carrying a distinct molecular identifier. Reads sharing molecular identifiers were discarded rather than binned into consensus sequences. MiTCR, set to a Q25 quality threshold and the strictest error-elimination algorithm, was used for CDR3 identification, clonotype clustering and error correction. A nonparametric unseen species model using Euler transformation provided a lower-bound estimate of total TCR beta diversity. Clones were called with MiXCR by TCRdb after fastp trimmed the public reads at Q25, and only in-frame beta chains were retained. Duplicate CDR3 protein sequences are folded into a single record with the most common DNA and genes. These V and J calls are TCRdb output, not the study's own analysis. This sample has 550,000 to 700,000 distinct CDR3 sequences in its table, and roughly a quarter of those were observed once. The ten most abundant clones make up around 20% of the sample.

The data were taken from a study of blood T cells in healthy people across ages (dated by TCRdb to between 2015 and 2017). Regarding the complete study: In model experiments, roughly one uniquely barcoded TCR beta cDNA molecule per two T cells was captured by template switching. Using deep sequencing normalized with unique cDNA molecular identifiers, the study measured how TCR beta repertoire diversity changes with age. Donors were grouped into four age groups: young (average roughly 17 years), middle-aged (roughly 37), aged (about 60) and long-lived (about 90). Donors of different ages were randomly distributed across sequencing lanes to avoid experimental bias. Using the same blood draw, the study looked at two additional independent replicas of 1 million unique cDNA reads for two donors, one aged 18 to 30 and the other aged 80 or older.

The study at large found these results: There was a strong correlation between observed TCR beta diversity and the percentage of naive T cells measured by flow cytometry. Conclusive comparison of naive and antigen-experienced compartments was prevented by the profiling of bulk unsorted PBMCs. Estimates of total diversity based on one million sequenced T cells were considered lower bounds and underestimates. The CMV infection status of donors was not known, potentially confounding age-related changes in expanded clonotypes. Compared with the aged group, the long-lived group had more naive CD4+ T cells, fewer expanded clones and increased TCR diversity, a pattern suggesting age selection. As age increased, observed TCR beta diversity per million T cells dropped in a roughly linear way, and a significant reduction was already evident by age 40.

The roughly 39 donors, aged about 6 to 100 years, were systemically healthy Caucasian individuals from Russia. Each donor gave ten milliliters of peripheral blood, drawn into EDTA-treated Vacutainer tubes. Ficoll-Paque density-gradient centrifugation was used to isolate PBMCs, with at least 6.5 million per sample. Total RNA was extracted from PBMCs with Trizol reagent, with at least 6 micrograms obtained per sample. For every donor, an aliquot of PBMCs went through flow cytometry to measure the percentages of naive CD45RAhigh/CD27high T cells. The V and J genes are TRBV7-2 and TRBJ1-4, with TRBD1 perhaps the D gene, on 6 matching bases. Material: blood. This receptor was taken from a woman aged 70-85 years in good health. In nucleotide form, the sequence is TGTGCCAGCAGCCTTACATCCACAGGGCTTAATGAAAAACTGTTTTTT. This encodes CASSLTSTGLNEKLFF.